What follows are 8 T cell receptor beta chains derived from one specimen sequenced in a study of vaccination and CD4 T cells after COVID-19. Their antigens are not known. The assay that was used to sequence DNA from cultured CD4+ T cells was the Oncomine TCR Beta short-read assay. A single record per CDR3 protein comes from TCRdb applying MiXCR to the PCR reads. The table includes around 16,000 distinct CDR3 sequences, approximately 63% detected once. The treatment was: roughly ten-day PBMC culture with coronavirus spike peptide pools or control peptides (ViraFEST assay). Sequencing was done on a sample of CD4+ T cells from blood, cultured in vitro. The receptor set was obtained from a human donor who had recovered from COVID-19.

This chain connects TRBV6-2 or TRBV6-3 to TRBJ2-7, with 12 bases identical to TRBD1. V lost 0 bases to trimming and J lost 6 bases; unmatched junction nucleotides: 9. CDR3 size: 17 residues. The germline gives CDR1 MNHEY, CDR2 SVGEGT. The DNA for the CDR3 is TGTGCCAGCAGTTACTCGTTTTGGGACAGGGGGCCTCTCGAGCAGTACTTC. Translating gives CASSYSFWDRGPLEQYF.

This clonotype has a single count. The V and J genes are TRBV28 and TRBJ2-3; maybe TRBD2 (6 bases). This CDR3 is built from 16 residues. CDR1 MDHEN and CDR2 SYDVKM come from the germline V gene. V lost 6 bases, J lost 4 bases, and 20 bases lay in between. The CDR3 sequence is CASRELIAEGADTQYF. CDR3 sequence (DNA): TGTGCCAGCAGGGAACTAATAGCGGAAGGGGCAGATACGCAGTATTTT.

V and J are TRBV7-2 and TRBJ2-7; the D call may be TRBD1 or TRBD2 (5 bases each). Looked up from germline, CDR1 is SGHTA and CDR2 is FQGNSA. The CDR3 extends over 13 amino acids. The V end was cut by 0 bases, the J end by 6 bases, with 9 bases between. The CDR3 bases are TGTGCCAGCAGCTTAGCGCTCGGGGCCGAGCAGTACTTC. It translates to CASSLALGAEQYF.

The V gene is TRBV10-1, the J gene TRBJ2-1, with 7 bases matching TRBD2. The CDR3 is 14 amino acids. V dropped 0 bases and J dropped 12; count of bases not matched to a gene: 8. Germline CDR1 WNHNN, CDR2 SYGVQD (reference sequence). The CDR3 loop reads CASSESTSLPTQFF. For the CDR3, the DNA is TGCGCCAGCAGTGAGTCGACTAGCCTACCTACGCAGTTCTTC.

This clonotype was counted between two and nine times. This chain uses TRBV11-3 with TRBJ1-1; D gene uncertain. V lost 0 bases and J lost 3, with 8 bases in between. Germline CDR1 and CDR2: SGHNT and YENEEA. This CDR3 has 14 amino acids. CDR3 DNA sequence: TGTGCCAGCAGCTTAGACGTCGCTTACACTGAAGCTTTCTTT. Its translation: CASSLDVAYTEAFF.

This clonotype appeared a few times. The chain carries TRBV27 and TRBJ1-5, with 9 bases lining up with TRBD1. The germline gives CDR1 MNHEY, CDR2 SMNVEV (reference sequence). The ends lost 5 bases at V and 11 bases at J; junction bases unmatched: 22. The CDR3 is 18 amino acids. CDR3 loop: CASSPSWTGATQIKTQHF. Here the CDR3 DNA reads TGTGCCAGCAGTCCCTCTTGGACAGGGGCCACCCAGATTAAGACCCAGCATTTT.

This chain connects TRBV6-1 to TRBJ2-7; a weak D match, TRBD2 (6 bases). This CDR3 comprises 14 residues. Trimming shortened V by 5 bases and J by 11 bases, and 22 bases separated the two germline ends. Germline V gene data show CDR1 as MNHNS and CDR2 as SASEGT. CDR3 bases: TGTGCCAGCAGTAAGCGGGCTCTCCGTCCCCCGGAGTACTTC. Translation: CASSKRALRPPEYF.

This clonotype was counted between two and nine times. The chain combines TRBV19 with TRBJ1-1; TRBD1 is a possible D gene (6 bases). The germline CDR1 and CDR2 sequences are LNHDA and SQIVND (reference sequence). Trimming shortened V by 3 bases and J by 0 bases, and 11 bases separated the two germline ends. The length of the CDR3 is 15 residues. The DNA of the CDR3 is TGTGCCAGTAGTATTGGCAGGGGATTGAACACTGAAGCTTTCTTT. Its translation is CASSIGRGLNTEAFF.